This entry lists 12 T cell receptor beta chains sequenced from one sample in a study of identical twins. Each CDR3 protein gets one entry after TCRdb re-called the 5' RACE reads with MiXCR. The sample gives about 200,000 distinct CDR3 sequences, under 10% of which show up once; about 1.8% is in the top ten. These same data were also listed under a study on yellow fever vaccine responses in identical twins.

The material sequenced was memory (CD45RO+) T cells sorted from blood. The receptors were sampled from a woman between 18 and 29 years old in good health.

The CDR3 nucleotides are TGTGCCATCAGTGAGCGGGGAGGGGAGACTGAAGCTTTCTTT. Translated: CAISERGGETEAFF. The V gene is TRBV10-3, the J gene TRBJ1-1, with D possibly matching TRBD1 (5 bases). The V and J ends lost 2 bases and 5 bases respectively, with 12 bases between them. This CDR3 is 14 amino acids long. Germline assignment: CDR1 ENHRY and CDR2 SYGVKD.

The chain has TRBV6-4 and TRBJ2-2; TRBD1 agrees at 8 bases. The V and J ends lost 11 bases and 1 base, in that order; junction bases with no gene match: 6. Germline V CDR1 and CDR2: MRHNA, SNTAGT. CDR3 length: 14 amino acids. The DNA for the CDR3 is TGTGCCCCCCACGGACAGGGGAACACCGGGGAGCTGTTTTTT. The encoded protein is CAPHGQGNTGELFF.

The chain combines TRBV20-1 with TRBJ2-1; TRBD2 matches at 7 bases. This CDR3 has 12 residues. Germline CDR1 reads DFQATT; CDR2 reads SNEGSKA (reference sequence). Germline trimming cut 6 bases from V and 7 bases from J; bases unmatched to any gene: 6. For the CDR3, the DNA is TGCAGTGCCAGCCCAGCGGGGAATGAGCAGTTCTTC. Translated: CSASPAGNEQFF.

The CDR3 here is CASSYERTSGNTIYF. The CDR3 DNA reads TGTGCCAGCAGTTACGAGAGGACCTCTGGAAACACCATATATTTT. The chain combines TRBV6-5 with TRBJ1-3, with D unresolved. This CDR3 region has 15 residues. Deletions cut 2 bases from V and 0 bases from J, with 8 bases between. Germline V gene data show CDR1 as MNHEY and CDR2 as SVGAGI.

This clonotype was observed a handful of times. V is TRBV24-1 and J is TRBJ2-3, with 9 bases that match TRBD2. The CDR3 covers 16 residues. Looked up from germline, CDR1 is KGHDR and CDR2 is SFDVKD. Losses at the gene ends were 7 bases for V and 3 bases for J; bases not matched to a gene: 10. CDR3 sequence reads: CATSSPRLAGTDTQYF. The CDR3 DNA reads as TGTGCCACCAGCTCCCCGCGGCTAGCGGGAACAGATACGCAGTATTTT.

This clonotype was recorded many times. The CDR3 reads CASSLTDSNQPQHF. CDR3 sequence (DNA): TGTGCCAGCAGCTTGACAGATAGCAATCAGCCCCAGCATTTT. The chain uses TRBV7-2 and TRBJ1-5, with D perhaps matching TRBD1 (5 bases). Germline V gene lookup returns CDR1 SGHTA and CDR2 FQGNSA. The CDR3 is 14 amino acids. The germline V and J ends were trimmed by 3 bases and 0 bases, with 6 bases remaining between them.

Many counts were recorded for this clonotype. The chain carries TRBV7-2 and TRBJ2-4; D is possibly TRBD2 (7 bases). The CDR3 runs 13 residues. Germline CDR1 reads SGHTA; CDR2 reads FQGNSA. V dropped 5 bases and J dropped 6 bases, with 11 bases sitting between them. The CDR3 sequence: CASSLGGGNIQYF. For the CDR3, the DNA is TGTGCCAGCAGCCTGGGAGGGGGAAACATTCAGTACTTC.

This clonotype was detected ten times or more. CDR3 nucleotides: TGCAGCGCCACCCCGGGGACACAGGGAGGGGAACAGTTCTTC. This sequence encodes CSATPGTQGGEQFF. The chain uses TRBV29-1 and TRBJ2-1; the D gene is possibly TRBD2 (7 bases). The CDR3 loop spans 14 amino acids. Germline assignment: CDR1 SQVTM and CDR2 ANQGSEA. Trimming removed 7 bases at V and 13 bases at J, with 26 bases between.

In this sample, this clonotype turned up many times. J is TRBJ1-2 and V is TRBV29-1; D might be TRBD1 (5 bases). Germline CDR1 SQVTM, CDR2 ANQGSEA. This CDR3 region has 13 residues. Trimming shortened V by 4 bases and J by 4 bases, and 13 bases separated the two germline ends. This CDR3 reads CSVVRGDSYGYTF. In nucleotides, the CDR3 is TGCAGCGTTGTTCGGGGTGACAGCTATGGCTACACCTTC.

CDR3 sequence reads: CASSQGSGQKKLFF. The CDR3 DNA follows: TGTGCCAGCAGCCAGGGTTCCGGACAGAAAAAACTGTTTTTT. The chain has TRBV3-1 and TRBJ1-4; TRBD1 might be the D (6 bases). The germline CDR1 and CDR2 sequences are LGHDT and YNNKEL (reference sequence). The germline V and J ends were trimmed by 3 bases and 9 bases, with 14 bases remaining between them. The CDR3 extends over 14 amino acids.

This chain uses TRBV2 with TRBJ2-7; 9 nucleotides align to TRBD1. In germline, CDR1 is SNHLY, CDR2 FYNNEI. V shed 5 bases and J 5 bases; nucleotides not matched to a gene: 10. This CDR3 comprises 15 residues. CDR3 DNA: TGTGCCAGCAGTAAAAGGTGGGACAGGGCCCACGAGCAGTACTTC. Translating it yields CASSKRWDRAHEQYF.

The table lists this clonotype with a few counts. The gene calls are TRBV5-1 and TRBJ1-2; D is unresolved. V was trimmed by 4 bases and J by 0 bases, leaving 10 bases between them. Germline V gene sequence: CDR1 SGHRS, CDR2 YFSETQ. This CDR3 is built from 14 residues. CDR3 protein: CASSTDGSNYGYTF. CDR3 nucleotides: TGCGCCAGCAGCACGGACGGCTCTAACTATGGCTACACCTTC.